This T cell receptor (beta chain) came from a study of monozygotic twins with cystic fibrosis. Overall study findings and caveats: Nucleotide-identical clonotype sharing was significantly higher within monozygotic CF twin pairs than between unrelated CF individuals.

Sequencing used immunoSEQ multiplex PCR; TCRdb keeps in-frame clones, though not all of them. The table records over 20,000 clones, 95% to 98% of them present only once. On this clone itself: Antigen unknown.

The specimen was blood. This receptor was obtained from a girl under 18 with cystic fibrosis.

The CDR3 is CASSLRTVNMNTEAFF. The CDR3 bases are TGTGCCAGCAGCTTACGGACAGTTAATATGAACACTGAAGCTTTCTTT. The chain couples TRBV5-6 to TRBJ1-1; a weak D match, TRBD1 (6 bases). Per germline, CDR1 SGHDT and CDR2 YYEEEE. Trimming stripped 2 bases from V and 0 bases from J, with 14 bases between. This CDR3 is 16 amino acids long.